This T cell receptor beta chain was sequenced in a study of EBV T-cell therapy then PD-1 blockade in nasopharyngeal carcinoma. Assay: immunoSEQ multiplex PCR; the TCRdb copy retains only in-frame clones and omits some. The sample includes around 19,000 clones, roughly 80% of them seen just once. The sample's time point: 266 days after commencement of treatment, after nivolumab therapy. Treatment: AdE1-LMPpoly-expanded autologous EBV-specific T-cell therapy followed by anti-PD-1 nivolumab. The CDR3 runs to 11 residues. V lost 4 bases and J lost 3, with 1 base in between. Germline V gives CDR1 LGHNA, CDR2 YSLEER. This clone showed up just once. Its antigen remains unidentified.

The rearrangement uses TRBV4-3 and TRBJ2-1; D is unresolved. This TCR was recovered from a middle-aged man with nasopharyngeal carcinoma. This specimen consisted of CD8+ T cells from blood, obtained around day 240 from a patient whose treatment included autologous EBV-specific T cells and nivolumab. CDR3 DNA: TGCGCCAGCAGCCTCTACAATGAGCAGTTCTTC. Translated: CASSLYNEQFF.